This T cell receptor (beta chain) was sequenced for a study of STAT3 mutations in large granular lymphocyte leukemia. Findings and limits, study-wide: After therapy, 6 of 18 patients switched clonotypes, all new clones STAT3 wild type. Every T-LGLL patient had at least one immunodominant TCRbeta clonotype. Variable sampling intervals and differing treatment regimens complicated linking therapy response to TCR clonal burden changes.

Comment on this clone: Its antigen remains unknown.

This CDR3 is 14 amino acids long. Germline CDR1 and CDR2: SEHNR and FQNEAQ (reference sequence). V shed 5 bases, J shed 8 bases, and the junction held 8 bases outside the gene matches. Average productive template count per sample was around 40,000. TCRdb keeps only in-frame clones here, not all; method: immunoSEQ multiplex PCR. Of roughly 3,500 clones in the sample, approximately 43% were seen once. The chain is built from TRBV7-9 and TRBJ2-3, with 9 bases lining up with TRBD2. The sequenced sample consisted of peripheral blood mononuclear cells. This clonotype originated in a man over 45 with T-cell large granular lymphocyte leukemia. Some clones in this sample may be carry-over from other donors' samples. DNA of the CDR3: TGTGCCAGCAGCGCCGGGACTAGCTTCGGTACGCAGTATTTT. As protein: CASSAGTSFGTQYF.